This T cell receptor (beta chain) appears in the sequencing data of a study of CD4 and CD8 cells across lung adenocarcinoma regions. TCRdb re-called the PCR reads through MiXCR, storing one row per CDR3 protein. The sample shows 15,000 to 20,000 distinct CDR3 sequences, around 50% of them seen only once. Samples came from patients with localized non-small cell lung adenocarcinoma. CDR1 and CDR2 (germline): GTSNPN, SVGIG (reference sequence). J lost 0 bases, V lost 0 bases, and 7 bases had no gene match. The CDR3 has 16 residues. The TCR was taken from a male donor with lung adenocarcinoma. The CD4 and CD8 labels of this study may be unreliable. The chain couples TRBV30 to TRBJ2-5, with TRBD1 identical over 7 bases. Material for sequencing was CD8+ T cells from the margin of a lung tumor. CDR3 sequence reads: CAWSVRAGGNQETQYF. CDR3 sequence (DNA): TGTGCCTGGAGTGTACGGGCAGGGGGAAACCAAGAGACCCAGTACTTC.